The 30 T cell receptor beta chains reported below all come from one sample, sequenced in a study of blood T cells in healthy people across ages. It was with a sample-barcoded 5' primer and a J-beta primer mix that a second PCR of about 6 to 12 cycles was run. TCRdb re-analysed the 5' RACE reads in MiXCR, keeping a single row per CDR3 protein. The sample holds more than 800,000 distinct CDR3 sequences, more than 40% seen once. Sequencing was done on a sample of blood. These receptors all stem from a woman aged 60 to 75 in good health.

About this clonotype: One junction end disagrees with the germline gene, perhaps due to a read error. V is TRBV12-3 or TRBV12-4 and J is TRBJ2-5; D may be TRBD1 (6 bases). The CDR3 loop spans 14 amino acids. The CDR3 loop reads CASSLGHLQETLYF. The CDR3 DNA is TGTGCCAGCAGTTTGGGACATCTCCAAGAGACCCTGTACTTC.

In DNA, the CDR3 is TGTGCCAGCAGTGAGGCGACTAGCGGGGAGCAGTTCTTC. As protein: CASSEATSGEQFF. The rearrangement joins TRBV25-1 to TRBJ2-1; TRBD2 matches 10 bases. CDR1 is MGHDK, CDR2 SYGVNS, per germline. The V and J ends lost 3 bases and 10 bases, in that order; junction bases with no gene match: 3. The CDR3 covers 13 residues.

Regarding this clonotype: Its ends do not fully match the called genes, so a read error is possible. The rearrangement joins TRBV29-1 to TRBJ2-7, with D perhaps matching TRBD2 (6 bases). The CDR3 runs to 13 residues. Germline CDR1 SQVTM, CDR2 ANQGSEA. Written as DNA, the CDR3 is TGCAACGTTGGGGACTCCGACTACAATGAGCAGTACTTC. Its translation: CNVGDSDYNEQYF.

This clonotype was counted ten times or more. The CDR3 here is CASSLALRDTQYF. CDR3 DNA: TGCGCCAGCAGCTTGGCCCTGAGGGATACGCAGTATTTT. This sequence joins TRBV5-1 and TRBJ2-3; D is ambiguous. Germline CDR1 is SGHRS and CDR2 is YFSETQ. The CDR3 is 13 residues long. V was cut by 0 bases and J by 6 bases, with 8 bases left in between.

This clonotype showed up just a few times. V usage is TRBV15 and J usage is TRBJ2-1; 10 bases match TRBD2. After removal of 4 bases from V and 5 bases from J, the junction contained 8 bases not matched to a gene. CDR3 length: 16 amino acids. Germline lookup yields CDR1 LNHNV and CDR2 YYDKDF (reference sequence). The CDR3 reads CATSTQTSGPHNEQFF. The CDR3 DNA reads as TGTGCCACCAGCACACAGACTAGCGGGCCACACAATGAGCAGTTCTTC.

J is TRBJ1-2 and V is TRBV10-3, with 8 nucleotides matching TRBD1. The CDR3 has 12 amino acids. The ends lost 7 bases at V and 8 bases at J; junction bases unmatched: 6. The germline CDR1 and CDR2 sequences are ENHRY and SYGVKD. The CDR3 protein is CAIKAGGWGYTF. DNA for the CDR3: TGTGCCATCAAGGCAGGGGGCTGGGGCTACACCTTC.

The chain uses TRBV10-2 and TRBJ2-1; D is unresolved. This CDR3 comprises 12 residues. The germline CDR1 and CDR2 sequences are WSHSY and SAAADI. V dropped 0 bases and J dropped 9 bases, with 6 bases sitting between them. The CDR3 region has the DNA TGCGCCAGCAGTGAGTCTAGTAGTGAGCAGTTCTTC. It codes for CASSESSSEQFF.

As DNA, the CDR3 is TGCGCCAGCAGCCGCACTGATTATGAGCAGTTCTTC. It encodes CASSRTDYEQFF. V and J are TRBV5-1 and TRBJ2-1; no definite D call. The V and J ends lost 4 bases and 8 bases respectively, with 10 bases between them. This CDR3 contains 12 residues. From germline, CDR1 is SGHRS and CDR2 YFSETQ.

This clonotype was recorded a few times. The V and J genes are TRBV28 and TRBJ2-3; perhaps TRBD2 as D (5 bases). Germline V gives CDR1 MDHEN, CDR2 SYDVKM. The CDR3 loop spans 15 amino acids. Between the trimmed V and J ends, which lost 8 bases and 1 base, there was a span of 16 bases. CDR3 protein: CASSYGRVGTDTQYF. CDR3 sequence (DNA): TGTGCCAGCTCGTATGGGCGGGTAGGCACAGATACGCAGTATTTT.

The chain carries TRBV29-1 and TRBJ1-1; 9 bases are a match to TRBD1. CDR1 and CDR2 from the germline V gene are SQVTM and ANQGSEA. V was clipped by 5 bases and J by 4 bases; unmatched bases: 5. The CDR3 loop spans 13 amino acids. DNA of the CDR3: TGCAGCGTTCTGGGACAGGGTGGCACTGAAGCTTTCTTT. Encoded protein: CSVLGQGGTEAFF.

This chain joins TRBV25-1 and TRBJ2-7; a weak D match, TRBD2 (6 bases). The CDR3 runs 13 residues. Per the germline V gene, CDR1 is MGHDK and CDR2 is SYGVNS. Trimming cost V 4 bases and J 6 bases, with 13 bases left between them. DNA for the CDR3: TGTGCCAGCAGTGTTCAAACCGGGGGCGAGCAGTACTTC. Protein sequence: CASSVQTGGEQYF.

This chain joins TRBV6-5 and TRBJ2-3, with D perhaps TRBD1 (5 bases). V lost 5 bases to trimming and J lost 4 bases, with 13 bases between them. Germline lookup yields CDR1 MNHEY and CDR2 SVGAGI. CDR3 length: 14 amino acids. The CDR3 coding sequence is TGTGCCAGCAGTCGAGGTTTGGGGCCAGATACGCAGTATTTT. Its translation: CASSRGLGPDTQYF.

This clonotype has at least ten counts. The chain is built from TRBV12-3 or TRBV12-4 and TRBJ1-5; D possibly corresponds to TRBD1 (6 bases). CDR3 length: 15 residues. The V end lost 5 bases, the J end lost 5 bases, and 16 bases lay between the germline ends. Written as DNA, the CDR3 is TGTGCCAGCAGTGGGGGAAGGGGGGGCCATCAGCCCCAGCATTTT. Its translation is CASSGGRGGHQPQHF.

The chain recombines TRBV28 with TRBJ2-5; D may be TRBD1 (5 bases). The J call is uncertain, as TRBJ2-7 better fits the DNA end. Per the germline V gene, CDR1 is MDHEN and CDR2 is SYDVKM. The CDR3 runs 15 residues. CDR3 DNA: TGTGCCAGCAGTTTAAATACGGACATCCGCTACGAGCAGTACTTC. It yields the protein CASSLNTDIRYEQYF.

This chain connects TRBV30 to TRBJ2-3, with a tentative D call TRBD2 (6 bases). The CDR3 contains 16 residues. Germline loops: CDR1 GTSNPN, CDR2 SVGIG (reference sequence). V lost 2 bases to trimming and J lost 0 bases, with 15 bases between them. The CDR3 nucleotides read TGTGCCTGGAGTCCCGGGAGACAACCTAGCACAGATACGCAGTATTTT. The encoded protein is CAWSPGRQPSTDTQYF.

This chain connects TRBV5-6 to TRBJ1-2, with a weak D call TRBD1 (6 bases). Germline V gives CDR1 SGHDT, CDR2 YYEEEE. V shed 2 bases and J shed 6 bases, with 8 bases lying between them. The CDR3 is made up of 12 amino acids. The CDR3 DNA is TGTGCCAGCAGCTTACAGGGAAATGGCTACACCTTC. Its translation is CASSLQGNGYTF. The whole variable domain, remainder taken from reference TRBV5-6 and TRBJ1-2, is DAGVTQSPTHLIKTRGQQVTLRCSPKSGHDTVSWYQQALGQGPQFIFQYYEEEERQRGNFPDRFSGHQFPNYSSELNVNALLLGDSALYLCASSLQGNGYTFGSGTRLTVV.

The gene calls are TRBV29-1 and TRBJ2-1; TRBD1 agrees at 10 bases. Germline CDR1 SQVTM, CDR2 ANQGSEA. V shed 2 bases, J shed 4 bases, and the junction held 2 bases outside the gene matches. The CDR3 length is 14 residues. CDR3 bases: TGCAGCGTTGAATGGACAGGGGGGTACAATGAGCAGTTCTTC. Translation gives CSVEWTGGYNEQFF.

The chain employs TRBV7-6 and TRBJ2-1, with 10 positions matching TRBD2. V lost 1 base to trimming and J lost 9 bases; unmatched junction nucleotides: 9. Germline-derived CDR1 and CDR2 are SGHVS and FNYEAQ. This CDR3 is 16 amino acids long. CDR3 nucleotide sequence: TGTGCCAGCAGCTTAGATACTAGCGGGGTCCTAGGTGAGCAGTTCTTC. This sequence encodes CASSLDTSGVLGEQFF. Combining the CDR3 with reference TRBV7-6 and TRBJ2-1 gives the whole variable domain GAGVSQSPRYKVTKRGQDVALRCDPISGHVSLYWYRQALGQGPEFLTYFNYEAQQDKSGLPNDRFSAERPEGSISTLTIQRTEQRDSAMYRCASSLDTSGVLGEQFFGPGTRLTVL.

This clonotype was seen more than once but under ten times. CDR3 region: CASSSTNTDTQYF. DNA for the CDR3: TGTGCCAGCAGTTCGACGAACACAGATACGCAGTATTTT. This chain uses TRBV12-3 or TRBV12-4 with TRBJ2-3, with D hard to call. V dropped 4 bases and J dropped 2 bases, with 7 bases sitting between them. This CDR3 region has 13 residues.

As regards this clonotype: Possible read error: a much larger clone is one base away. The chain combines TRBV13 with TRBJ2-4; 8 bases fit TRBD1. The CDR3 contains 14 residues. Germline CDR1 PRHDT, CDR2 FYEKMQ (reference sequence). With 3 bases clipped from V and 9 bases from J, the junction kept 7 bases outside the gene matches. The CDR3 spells CASSFRTGTTIQYF. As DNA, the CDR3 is TGTGCCAGCAGCTTTAGGACAGGGACAACCATTCAGTACTTC.

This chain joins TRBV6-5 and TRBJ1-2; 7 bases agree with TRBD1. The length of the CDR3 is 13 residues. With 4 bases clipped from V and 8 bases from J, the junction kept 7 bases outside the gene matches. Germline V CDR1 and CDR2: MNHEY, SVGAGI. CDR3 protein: CASSSNRGWGYTF. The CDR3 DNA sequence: TGTGCCAGCAGTTCCAACAGGGGATGGGGCTACACCTTC.

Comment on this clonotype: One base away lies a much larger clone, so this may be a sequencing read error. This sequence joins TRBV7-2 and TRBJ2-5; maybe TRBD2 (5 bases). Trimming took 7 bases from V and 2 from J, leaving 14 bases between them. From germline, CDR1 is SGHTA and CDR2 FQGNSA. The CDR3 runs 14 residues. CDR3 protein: CASNFGLKQETQYF. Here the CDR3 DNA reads TGTGCCAGCAACTTCGGACTGAAGCAAGAGACCCAGTACTTC.

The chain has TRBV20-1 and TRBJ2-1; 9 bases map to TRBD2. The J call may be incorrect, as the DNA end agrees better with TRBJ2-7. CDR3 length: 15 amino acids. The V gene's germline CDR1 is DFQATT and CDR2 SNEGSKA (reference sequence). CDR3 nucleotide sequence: TGCAGTGCTAGAGCCGGGACTAGCTCCTGCAATGAGCAGTACTTC. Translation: CSARAGTSSCNEQYF.

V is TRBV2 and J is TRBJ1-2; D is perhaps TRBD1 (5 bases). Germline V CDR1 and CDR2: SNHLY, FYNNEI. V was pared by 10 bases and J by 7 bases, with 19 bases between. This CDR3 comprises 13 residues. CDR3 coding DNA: TGTGCCACACCCCTTGGGGCAGGGATTGGCTACACCTTC. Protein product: CATPLGAGIGYTF.

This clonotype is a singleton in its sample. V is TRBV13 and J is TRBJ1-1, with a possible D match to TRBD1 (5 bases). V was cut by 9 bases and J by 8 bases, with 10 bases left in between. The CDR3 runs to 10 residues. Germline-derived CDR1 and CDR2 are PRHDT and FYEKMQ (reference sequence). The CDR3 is CASRGKEAFF. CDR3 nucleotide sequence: TGTGCCAGTCGGGGGAAGGAAGCTTTCTTT.

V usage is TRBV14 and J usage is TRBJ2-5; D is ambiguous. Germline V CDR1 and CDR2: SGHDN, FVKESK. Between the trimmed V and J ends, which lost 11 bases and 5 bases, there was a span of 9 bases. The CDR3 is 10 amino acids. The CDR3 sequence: CAGHWETQYF. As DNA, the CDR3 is TGTGCCGGCCACTGGGAGACCCAGTACTTC.

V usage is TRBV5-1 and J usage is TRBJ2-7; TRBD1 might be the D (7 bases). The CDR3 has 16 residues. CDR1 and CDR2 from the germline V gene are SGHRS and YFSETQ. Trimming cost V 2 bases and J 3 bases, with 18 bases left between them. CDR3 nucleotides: TGCGCCAGCAGCTTCACTGACAGGGAGGATCGCTACGAGCAGTACTTC. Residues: CASSFTDREDRYEQYF.

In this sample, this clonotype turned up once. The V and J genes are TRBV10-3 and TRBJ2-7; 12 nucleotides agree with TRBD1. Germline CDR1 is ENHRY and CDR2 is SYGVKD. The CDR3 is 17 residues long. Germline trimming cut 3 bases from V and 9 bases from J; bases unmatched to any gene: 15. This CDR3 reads CAISDGGGGQGASRQYF. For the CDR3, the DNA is TGTGCCATCAGTGATGGGGGTGGGGGACAGGGGGCTTCTAGGCAGTACTTC.

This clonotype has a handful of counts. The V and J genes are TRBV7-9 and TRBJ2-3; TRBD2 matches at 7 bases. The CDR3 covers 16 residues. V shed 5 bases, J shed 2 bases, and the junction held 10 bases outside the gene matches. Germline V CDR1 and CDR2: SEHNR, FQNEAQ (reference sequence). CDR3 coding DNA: TGTGCCAGCAGCAGTGGGAGGGAGCTCTACACAGATACGCAGTATTTT. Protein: CASSSGRELYTDTQYF.

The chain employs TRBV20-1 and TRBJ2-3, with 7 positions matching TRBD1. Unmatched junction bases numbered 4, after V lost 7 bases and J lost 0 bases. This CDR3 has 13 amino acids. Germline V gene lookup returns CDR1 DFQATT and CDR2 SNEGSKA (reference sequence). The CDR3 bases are TGCAGTGGGGGGACAGATAGCACAGATACGCAGTATTTT. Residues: CSGGTDSTDTQYF.